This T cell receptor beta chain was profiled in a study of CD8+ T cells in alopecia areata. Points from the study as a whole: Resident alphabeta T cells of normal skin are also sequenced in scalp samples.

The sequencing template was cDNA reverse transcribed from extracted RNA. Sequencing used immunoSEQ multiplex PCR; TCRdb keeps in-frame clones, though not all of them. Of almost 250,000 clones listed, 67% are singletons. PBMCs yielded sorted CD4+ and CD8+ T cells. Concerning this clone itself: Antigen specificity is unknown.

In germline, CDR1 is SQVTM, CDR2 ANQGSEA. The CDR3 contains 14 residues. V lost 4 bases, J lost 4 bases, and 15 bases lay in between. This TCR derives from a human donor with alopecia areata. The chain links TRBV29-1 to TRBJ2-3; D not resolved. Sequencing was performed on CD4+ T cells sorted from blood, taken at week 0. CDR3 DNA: TGCAGCGTTGTAGGACCTAATGGCCCAGATACGCAGTATTTT. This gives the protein CSVVGPNGPDTQYF.